This record covers a single T cell receptor (beta chain). Its specificity is not known. This record comes from a study of CD8+ T cells in alopecia areata. Looking at the study overall: It was oral tofacitinib, at 5 to 10 mg twice daily, that treated patients received. Tofacitinib lasted 6 to 18 months, then 6 months off drug. Study-wide results and caveats: Whereas mice showed it more clearly, TCR sharing across patients was murkier, possibly because of HLA. Across lesional scalp, and particularly alopecia totalis/universalis, clonality surpassed that of normal scalp.

Specimens obtained from alopecia areata patients comprised lesional scalp punch biopsies and peripheral blood. Extracted RNA was reverse transcribed into cDNA, the sequencing template. The method was immunoSEQ multiplex PCR; TCRdb's version includes in-frame clones alone and lacks a portion of them. The repertoire has 9,500 to 15,000 clones, more than 55% of them found once; the top ten carry approximately 12%. This CDR3 comprises 15 residues. Germline-derived CDR1 and CDR2 are SGHTA and FQGNSA. Germline trimming cut 1 base from V and 2 bases from J; bases unmatched to any gene: 3. The genes are TRBV7-2 and TRBJ2-7; TRBD2 agrees at 9 bases. Material for sequencing was skin. The sequence was obtained from a human donor with alopecia areata. The CDR3 sequence is CASSLDGGRAYEQYF. In DNA form, the CDR3 reads TGTGCCAGCAGCTTAGATGGCGGGAGGGCCTACGAGCAGTACTTC. Based on the CDR3 plus reference TRBV7-2 and TRBJ2-7, the full variable domain is GAGVSQSPSNKVTEKGKDVELRCDPISGHTALYWYRQSLGQGLEFLIYFQGNSAPDKSGLPSDRFSAERTGGSVSTLTIQRTQQEDSAVYLCASSLDGGRAYEQYFGPGTRLTVT.